This T cell receptor beta chain was captured by sequencing in a study of shared clonotypes between healthy human individuals. Study-level results: Between a handful of donors, naive CD4 clonotypes were shared at a level of about 5.3%.

Sequencing used immunoSEQ multiplex PCR; TCRdb keeps in-frame clones, though not all of them. The data show almost 750,000 clones, 72% seen once. V shed 1 base and J shed 5 bases, with 13 bases lying between them. Germline assignment: CDR1 SGHRS and CDR2 YFSETQ. This CDR3 region has 15 residues. This clone was counted many times. Its specificity is unknown. A split of CD4+ cells into CD45RA+ naive and CD45RA-negative memory subsets was performed. This receptor was obtained from a young woman in good health. The rearrangement joins TRBV5-1 to TRBJ2-1; D remains unclear. Specimen: memory CD4+ T cells sorted from blood. The subset was: CD45RA-negative fraction. CDR3 DNA sequence: TGCGCCAGCAGCTTGTATGTCGGACGGAACAATGAGCAGTTCTTC. It is translated as CASSLYVGRNNEQFF.